This T cell receptor beta chain was documented in a study of blood T cell repertoires in COVID-19. Study summary: Donors in the United States, Italy and Spain gave samples during acute or convalescent COVID-19. T cells, B-cell-depleted T cells, or PBMCs supplied cDNA or gDNA.

Original methodology: For nucleated cells, counts were estimated from reference gene primer amplification. The repertoire was sequenced with immunoSEQ multiplex PCR; TCRdb's copy has only in-frame clones and lacks some. D and trimming come from the DNA, and the V and J calls and clone size come from that table. This table has roughly 200,000 clones, 84% appearing once. This clone was recorded once. J was trimmed by 9 bases and V by 1 base; bases with no gene match: 3. The V gene's germline CDR1 is SGHTA and CDR2 FQGNSA. The CDR3 totals 14 residues. The chain is built from TRBV7-2 and TRBJ2-1; 10 bases align to TRBD2. Sequencing was done on a sample of peripheral blood. The receptor was derived from a human donor in a cohort sampled during active COVID-19. CDR3 protein: CASSLDSGRREQFF. The CDR3 nucleotides are TGTGCCAGCAGCTTAGATAGCGGGAGGCGTGAGCAGTTCTTC.